These T cell receptor beta chains were read from a single sample in a study of cytomegalovirus exposure and HLA in healthy donors. Measured with immunoSEQ multiplex PCR; TCRdb has only the in-frame clones, and not every one. The sample has around 120,000 clones; under 90% are singletons. Sequencing input: PBMCs. All receptors come from a young man in good health and CMV-seronegative. Each CDR3 is given with its conserved first and last residue. The order of the fields is V gene, J gene, clone size, D gene, CDR3 protein, CDR3 DNA. A D gene is named only where the DNA matches it firmly. The size field is filled for only some rows; it gives once, few, many or a size class.

TRBV9	TRBJ2-7	-	TRBD2	CASSVGTGGLYEQYF	TGTGCCAGCAGCGTAGGGACGGGGGGGCTGTACGAGCAGTACTTC
TRBV7-9	TRBJ2-3	-	-	CASSEEGRTQDTQYF	TGTGCCTCCTCGGAGGAAGGGCGAACTCAGGATACGCAGTATTTT
TRBV28	TRBJ1-2	-	-	CASSLQKYGYTF	TGTGCCAGCAGTTTACAGAAGTATGGCTACACCTTC
TRBV9	TRBJ1-3	-	-	CASSGEGGRDTIYF	TGTGCCAGCAGCGGAGAAGGAGGGCGGGACACCATATATTTT
TRBV28	TRBJ2-2	once	TRBD2	CASSLMRGGVGELFF	TGTGCCAGCAGTTTAATGCGGGGGGGAGTCGGGGAGCTGTTTTTT
TRBV6-5	TRBJ1-2	-	-	CASRAPLTANYGYTF	TGTGCCAGCAGGGCTCCCTTAACAGCTAACTATGGCTACACCTTC
TRBV27	TRBJ1-6	-	TRBD1	CATGTANSPLHF	TGTGCCACCGGGACAGCTAATTCACCCCTCCACTTT
TRBV2	TRBJ1-2	-	TRBD1	CASSVGTGNYGYTF	TGTGCCAGCAGTGTTGGGACAGGGAACTATGGCTACACCTTC
TRBV7-2	TRBJ1-5	-	TRBD1	CASSLLDRGNQPQHF	TGTGCCAGCAGCTTATTGGACAGGGGCAATCAGCCCCAGCATTTT
TRBV6-5	TRBJ1-1	-	-	CASRLGDTEAFF	TGTGCCAGCAGATTGGGAGACACTGAAGCTTTCTTT
TRBV7-2	TRBJ2-7	-	-	CASSFRTYEQYF	TGTGCCAGCAGCTTCCGAACATACGAGCAGTACTTC
TRBV9	TRBJ2-2	-	-	CASSVRGRSAREELFF	TGTGCCAGCAGCGTACGGGGGAGAAGCGCGCGCGAGGAGCTGTTTTTT
TRBV5-6	TRBJ2-1	-	TRBD2	CASSLVSGADIYNEQFF	TGTGCCAGCAGCTTGGTAAGCGGGGCCGACATCTACAATGAGCAGTTCTTC
TRBV13	TRBJ2-5	once	-	CASSLDRRGQTQYF	TGTGCCAGCAGCTTAGACAGGCGGGGGCAGACCCAGTACTTC
TRBV2	TRBJ1-6	-	TRBD1	CASRDQGARNSPLHF	TGTGCCAGCAGAGATCAGGGGGCGCGAAATTCACCCCTCCACTTT
TRBV7-2	TRBJ2-7	-	-	CASSPNRVSYEQYF	TGTGCCAGCAGCCCGAACAGGGTAAGCTACGAGCAGTACTTC
TRBV4-1	TRBJ2-5	-	-	CASSRHDQETQYF	TGCGCCAGCAGCCGACACGATCAAGAGACCCAGTACTTC
TRBV6-6	TRBJ2-7	-	-	CASSYRTAYEQYF	TGTGCCAGCAGTTACAGGACAGCCTACGAGCAGTACTTC
TRBV4-1	TRBJ1-1	-	TRBD1	CASSQERQGARNTEAFF	TGCGCCAGCAGCCAAGAGAGACAGGGGGCGAGGAACACTGAAGCTTTCTTT
TRBV28	TRBJ2-3	-	-	CASSFAGRTQYF	TGTGCCAGCAGTTTTGCAGGGAGGACGCAGTATTTT
TRBV5-1	TRBJ2-1	-	TRBD2	CASSLFWTSGNNEQFF	TGCGCCAGCAGCTTGTTTTGGACTAGCGGAAACAATGAGCAGTTCTTC
TRBV19	TRBJ2-3	few	TRBD2	CASSIGLAGEGDTQYF	TGTGCCAGTAGTATCGGACTAGCGGGGGAGGGGGATACGCAGTATTTT
TRBV9	TRBJ2-3	-	TRBD2	CASSVVVSGGPGDTQYF	TGTGCCAGCAGCGTAGTGGTTAGCGGGGGGCCGGGAGATACGCAGTATTTT
TRBV9	TRBJ2-6	-	-	CASSAVPTGSFSGANVLTF	TGTGCCAGCAGCGCGGTCCCGACAGGCTCTTTTTCTGGGGCCAACGTCCTGACTTTC
TRBV6-5	TRBJ1-6	-	-	CASSRDRSSPLHF	TGTGCCAGCAGTCGCGACAGGAGTTCACCCCTCCACTTT
TRBV9	TRBJ1-3	-	-	CASSDTGVNTIYF	TGTGCCAGCAGCGATACCGGGGTAAACACCATATATTTT
TRBV5-1	TRBJ1-1	-	TRBD1	CASSSRQGGEAFF	TGCGCCAGCAGCTCCAGACAGGGGGGTGAAGCTTTCTTT
TRBV4-1	TRBJ2-7	-	TRBD1	CASSVRDRDHEQYF	TGCGCCAGCAGCGTACGGGACAGGGACCACGAGCAGTACTTC
TRBV25-1	TRBJ1-6	-	TRBD1	CASSLAGGMSPLHF	TGTGCCAGCAGTTTGGCAGGGGGGATGTCACCCCTCCACTTT
TRBV30	TRBJ1-1	-	-	CAWTAVEAFF	TGTGCCTGGACAGCGGTGGAAGCTTTCTTT
TRBV28	TRBJ1-2	few	TRBD1	CASSFRDRRGGYTF	TGTGCCAGCAGTTTCCGGGACAGGCGAGGTGGCTACACCTTC
TRBV13	TRBJ2-4	few	TRBD1	CASSFRDRAHIQYF	TGTGCCAGCAGCTTTAGGGACAGGGCTCACATTCAGTACTTC
TRBV5-1	TRBJ2-6	-	-	CASSLYRSGRFQANVLTF	TGCGCCAGCAGCTTATATCGTAGTGGGAGGTTTCAAGCCAACGTCCTGACTTTC
TRBV30	TRBJ1-2	-	-	CAWSFQGSYGYTF	TGTGCCTGGAGTTTTCAGGGGAGCTATGGCTACACCTTC
TRBV5-6	TRBJ1-2	-	-	CATTDRYGYTF	TGTGCCACCACCGACAGATATGGCTACACCTTC
TRBV30	TRBJ1-4	-	TRBD1	CATAPGQWNEKLFF	TGTGCCACCGCACCGGGACAGTGGAATGAAAAACTGTTTTTT